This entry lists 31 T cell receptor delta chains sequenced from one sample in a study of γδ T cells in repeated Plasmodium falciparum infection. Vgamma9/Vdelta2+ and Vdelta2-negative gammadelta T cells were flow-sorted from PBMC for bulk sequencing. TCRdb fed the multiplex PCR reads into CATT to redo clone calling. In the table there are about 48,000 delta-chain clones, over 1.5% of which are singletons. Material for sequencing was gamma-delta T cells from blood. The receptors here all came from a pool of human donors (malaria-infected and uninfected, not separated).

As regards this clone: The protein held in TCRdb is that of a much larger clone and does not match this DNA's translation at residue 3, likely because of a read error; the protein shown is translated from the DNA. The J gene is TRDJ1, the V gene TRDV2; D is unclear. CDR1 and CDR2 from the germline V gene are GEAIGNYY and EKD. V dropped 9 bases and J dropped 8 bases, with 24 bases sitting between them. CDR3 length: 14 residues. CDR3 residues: CASVPGTEALKLIF. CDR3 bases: TGTGCCAGTGTCCCAGGTACTGAGGCCCTAAAACTCATCTTT.

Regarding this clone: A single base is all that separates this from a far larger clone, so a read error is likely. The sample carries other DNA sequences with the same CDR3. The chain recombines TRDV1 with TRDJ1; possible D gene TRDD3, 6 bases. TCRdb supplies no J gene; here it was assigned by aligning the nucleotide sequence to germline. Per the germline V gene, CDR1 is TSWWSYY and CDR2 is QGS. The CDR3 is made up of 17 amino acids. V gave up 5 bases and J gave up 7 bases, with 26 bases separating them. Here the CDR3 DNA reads TGTGCTCTTGGGACCCCTAGTGTGTCGGGGGAGGTCGGTAAACTCATCTTT. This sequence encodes CALGTPSVSGEVGKLIF.

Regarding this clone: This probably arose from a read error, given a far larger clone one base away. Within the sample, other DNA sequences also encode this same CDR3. The CDR3 loop is CALGEPPLFWPCAGGYSYTDKLIF. Written as DNA, the CDR3 is TGTGCTCTTGGGGAGCCACCGTTATTCTGGCCCTGTGCTGGGGGATACTCATACACCGATAAACTCATCTTT. This sequence joins TRDV1 and TRDJ1; 11 nucleotides match TRDD3. Since TCRdb gives no J gene, matching the DNA to germline was used here to assign it. CDR1 is TSWWSYY and CDR2 is QGS in the germline V gene. Trimming cost V 3 bases and J 0 bases; bases outside gene matches: 27. The CDR3 covers 24 residues.

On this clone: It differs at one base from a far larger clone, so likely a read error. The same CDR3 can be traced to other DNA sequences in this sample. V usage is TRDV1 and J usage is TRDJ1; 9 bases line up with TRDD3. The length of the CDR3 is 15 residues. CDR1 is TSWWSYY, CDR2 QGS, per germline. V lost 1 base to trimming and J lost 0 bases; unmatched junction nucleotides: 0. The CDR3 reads CALGERGIHTDKLIF. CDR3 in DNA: TGTGCTCTTGGGGAACGGGGGATACACACCGATAAACTCATCTTT.

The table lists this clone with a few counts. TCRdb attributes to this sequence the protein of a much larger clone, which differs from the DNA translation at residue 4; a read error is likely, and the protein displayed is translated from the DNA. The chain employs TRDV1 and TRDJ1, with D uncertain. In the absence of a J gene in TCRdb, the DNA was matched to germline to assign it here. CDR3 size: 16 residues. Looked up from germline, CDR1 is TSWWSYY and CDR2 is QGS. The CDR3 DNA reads TGTGCTCTTTGGGACAAGGTACTGATCCCGTCCGATAAACTCATCTTT. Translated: CALWDKVLIPSDKLIF.

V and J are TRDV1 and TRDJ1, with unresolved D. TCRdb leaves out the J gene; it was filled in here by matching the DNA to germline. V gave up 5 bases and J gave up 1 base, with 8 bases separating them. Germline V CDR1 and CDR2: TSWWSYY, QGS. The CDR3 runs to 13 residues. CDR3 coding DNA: TGTGCTCTTGGGCTGGCCCTCACCGATAAACTCATCTTT. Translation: CALGLALTDKLIF.

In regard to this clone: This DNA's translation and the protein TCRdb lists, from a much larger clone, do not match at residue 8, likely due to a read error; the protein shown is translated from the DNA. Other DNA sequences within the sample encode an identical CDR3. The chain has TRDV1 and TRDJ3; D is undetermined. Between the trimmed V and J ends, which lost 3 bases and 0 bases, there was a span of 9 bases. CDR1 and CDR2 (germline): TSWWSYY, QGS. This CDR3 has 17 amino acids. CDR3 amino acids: CALGENLVSWDTRQMFF. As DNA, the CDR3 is TGTGCTCTTGGGGAGAACCTCGTCTCCTGGGACACCCGACAGATGTTTTTC.

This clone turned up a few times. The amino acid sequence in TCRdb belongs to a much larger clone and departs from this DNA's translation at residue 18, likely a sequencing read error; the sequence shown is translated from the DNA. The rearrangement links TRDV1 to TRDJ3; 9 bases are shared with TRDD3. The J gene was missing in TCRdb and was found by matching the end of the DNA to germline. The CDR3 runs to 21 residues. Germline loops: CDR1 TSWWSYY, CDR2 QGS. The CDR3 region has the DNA TGTGCTCTTGGGGAATACCTGGGGATACGAGGAAGCTCCTGGGACACCCGAAAGATGTTTTTC. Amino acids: CALGEYLGIRGSSWDTRKMFF.

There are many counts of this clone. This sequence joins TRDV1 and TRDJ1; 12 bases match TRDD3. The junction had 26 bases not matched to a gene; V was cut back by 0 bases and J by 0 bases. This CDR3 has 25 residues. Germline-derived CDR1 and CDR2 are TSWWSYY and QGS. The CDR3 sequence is CALGELRRGFYWGILGRKYTDKLIF. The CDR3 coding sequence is TGTGCTCTTGGGGAACTACGACGGGGATTCTACTGGGGGATACTTGGGAGAAAGTACACCGATAAACTCATCTTT.

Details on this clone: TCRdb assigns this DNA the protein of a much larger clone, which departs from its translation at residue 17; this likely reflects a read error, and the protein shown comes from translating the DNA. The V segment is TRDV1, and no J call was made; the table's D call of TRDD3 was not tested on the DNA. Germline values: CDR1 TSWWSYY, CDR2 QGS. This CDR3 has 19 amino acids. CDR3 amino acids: CALGELGIPTELGRSKPIF. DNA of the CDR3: TGTGCTCTTGGGGAACTCGGGATCCCTACCGAATTAGGAAGGAGTAAACCCATCTTT.

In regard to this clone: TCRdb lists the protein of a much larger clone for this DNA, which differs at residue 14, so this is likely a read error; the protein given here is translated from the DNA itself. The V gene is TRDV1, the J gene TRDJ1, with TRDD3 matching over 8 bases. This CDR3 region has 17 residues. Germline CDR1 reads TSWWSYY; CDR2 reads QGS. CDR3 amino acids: CALKKGSWGKYTDRLIF. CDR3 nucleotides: TGTGCTCTTAAGAAAGGTAGCTGGGGGAAGTACACCGATAGACTCATCTTT.

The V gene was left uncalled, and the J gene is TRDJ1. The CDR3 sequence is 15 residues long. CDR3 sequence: CALGELTLGKDKLIF. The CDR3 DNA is TGTGCTCTTGGGGAACTAACATTAGGGAAAGATAAACTCATCTTT.

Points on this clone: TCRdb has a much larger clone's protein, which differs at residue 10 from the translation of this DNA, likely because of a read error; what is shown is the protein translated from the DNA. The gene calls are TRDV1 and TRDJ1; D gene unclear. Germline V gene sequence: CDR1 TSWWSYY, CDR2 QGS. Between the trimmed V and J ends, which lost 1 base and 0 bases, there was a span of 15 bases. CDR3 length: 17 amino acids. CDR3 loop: CALGERKGARYTDKLIF. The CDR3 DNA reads TGTGCTCTTGGGGAACGCAAGGGAGCCCGGTACACCGATAAACTCATCTTT.

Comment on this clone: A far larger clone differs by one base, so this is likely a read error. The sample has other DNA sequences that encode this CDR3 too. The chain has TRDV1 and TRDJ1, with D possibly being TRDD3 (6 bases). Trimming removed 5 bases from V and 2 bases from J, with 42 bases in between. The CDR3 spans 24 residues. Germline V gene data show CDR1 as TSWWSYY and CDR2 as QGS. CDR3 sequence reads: CALGTPYLRAGATHGHAHTDKLIF. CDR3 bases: TGTGCTCTTGGGACCCCCTACCTTCGCGCTGGGGCTACCCACGGGCATGCTCATACCGATAAACTCATCTTT.

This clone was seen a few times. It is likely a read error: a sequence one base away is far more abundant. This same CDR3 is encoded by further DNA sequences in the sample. This CDR3 is CALGEPPTGGTYTDKLIF. The CDR3 DNA follows: TGTGCTCTTGGGGAACCCCCCACCGGTGGAACCTACACCGATAAACTCATCTTT. The chain combines TRDV1 with TRDJ1, with unresolved D. Matching the DNA to germline supplied the J gene, which TCRdb does not give. The germline gives CDR1 TSWWSYY, CDR2 QGS. The CDR3 consists of 18 residues. V lost 1 base and J 0 bases, leaving 18 bases between the germline ends.

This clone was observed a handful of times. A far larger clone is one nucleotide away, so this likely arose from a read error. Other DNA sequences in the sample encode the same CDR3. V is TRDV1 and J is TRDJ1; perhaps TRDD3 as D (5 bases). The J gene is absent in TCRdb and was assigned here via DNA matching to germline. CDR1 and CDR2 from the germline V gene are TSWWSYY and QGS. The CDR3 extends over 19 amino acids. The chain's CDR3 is CALGERPGSAHHVTDKLIF. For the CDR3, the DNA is TGTGCTCTTGGAGAACGGCCTGGGTCGGCCCACCATGTAACCGATAAACTCATCTTT.

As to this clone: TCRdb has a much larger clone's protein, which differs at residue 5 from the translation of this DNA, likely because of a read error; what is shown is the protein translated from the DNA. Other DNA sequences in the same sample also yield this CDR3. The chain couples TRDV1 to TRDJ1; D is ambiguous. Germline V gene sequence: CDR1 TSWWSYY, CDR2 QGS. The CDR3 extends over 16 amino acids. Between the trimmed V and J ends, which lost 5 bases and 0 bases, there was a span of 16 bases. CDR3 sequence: CALGKKNREDTDKLIF. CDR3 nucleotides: TGTGCTCTTGGGAAGAAAAACAGGGAAGACACCGATAAACTCATCTTT.

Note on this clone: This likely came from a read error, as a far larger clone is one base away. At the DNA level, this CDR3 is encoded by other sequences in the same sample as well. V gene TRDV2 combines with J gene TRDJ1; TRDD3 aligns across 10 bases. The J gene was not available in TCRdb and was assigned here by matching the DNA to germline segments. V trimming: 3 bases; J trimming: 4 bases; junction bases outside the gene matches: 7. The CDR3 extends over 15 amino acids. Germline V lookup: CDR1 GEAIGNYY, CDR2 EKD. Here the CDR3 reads CACDQTGGYGDKLIF. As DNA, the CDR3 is TGTGCCTGTGACCAAACCGGGGGATACGGCGATAAACTCATCTTT.

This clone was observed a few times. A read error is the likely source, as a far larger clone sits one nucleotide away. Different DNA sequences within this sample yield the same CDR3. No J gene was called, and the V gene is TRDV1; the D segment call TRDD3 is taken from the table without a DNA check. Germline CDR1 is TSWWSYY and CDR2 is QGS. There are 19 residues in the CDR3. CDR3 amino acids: CALGDPSPFGRGYTDKLIF. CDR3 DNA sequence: TGTGCTCTTGGGGACCCAAGTCCCTTCGGGAGGGGGTACACCGATAAACTCATCTTC.

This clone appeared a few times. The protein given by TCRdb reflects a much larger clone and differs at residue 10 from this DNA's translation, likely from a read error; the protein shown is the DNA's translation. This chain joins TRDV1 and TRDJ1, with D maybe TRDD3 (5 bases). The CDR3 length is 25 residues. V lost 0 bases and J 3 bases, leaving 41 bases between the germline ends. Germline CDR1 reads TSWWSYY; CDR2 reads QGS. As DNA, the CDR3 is TGTGCTCTTGGGGAACTGGATAAGCTTAGCCAACGCCGTGTCTTTCATTGGGGTGCGCCCGATAAACTCATCTTT. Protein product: CALGELDKLSQRRVFHWGAPDKLIF.

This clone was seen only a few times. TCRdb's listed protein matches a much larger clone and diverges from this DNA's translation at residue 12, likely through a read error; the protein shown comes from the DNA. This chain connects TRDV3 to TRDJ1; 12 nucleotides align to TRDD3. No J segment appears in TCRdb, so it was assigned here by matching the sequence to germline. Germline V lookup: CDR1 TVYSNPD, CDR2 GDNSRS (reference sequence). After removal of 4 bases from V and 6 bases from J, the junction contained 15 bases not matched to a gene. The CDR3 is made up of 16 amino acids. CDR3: CASGPYWGIQPNKLIF. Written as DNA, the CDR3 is TGTGCCTCGGGGCCATACTGGGGGATACAACCCAATAAACTCATCTTT.

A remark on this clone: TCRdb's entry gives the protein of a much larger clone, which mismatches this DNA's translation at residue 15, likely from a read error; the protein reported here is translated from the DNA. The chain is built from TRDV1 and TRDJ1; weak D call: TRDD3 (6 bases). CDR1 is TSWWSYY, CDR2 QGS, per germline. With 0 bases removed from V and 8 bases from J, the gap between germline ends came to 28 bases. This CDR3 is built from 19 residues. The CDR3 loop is CALGELPRLGLLNYRKLIF. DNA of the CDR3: TGTGCTCTTGGGGAACTGCCGAGGCTGGGGTTACTAAACTACCGGAAACTCATCTTT.

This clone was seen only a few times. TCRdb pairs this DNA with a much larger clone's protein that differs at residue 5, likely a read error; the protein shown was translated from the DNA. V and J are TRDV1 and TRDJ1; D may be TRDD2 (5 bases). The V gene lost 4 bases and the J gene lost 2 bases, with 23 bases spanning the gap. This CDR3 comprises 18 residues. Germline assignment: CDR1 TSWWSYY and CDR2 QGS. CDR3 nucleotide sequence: TGTGCTCTTGGGGCGCTTAGGTCCCCTACTCCGGGTACCGATAAACTCATCTTT. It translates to CALGALRSPTPGTDKLIF.

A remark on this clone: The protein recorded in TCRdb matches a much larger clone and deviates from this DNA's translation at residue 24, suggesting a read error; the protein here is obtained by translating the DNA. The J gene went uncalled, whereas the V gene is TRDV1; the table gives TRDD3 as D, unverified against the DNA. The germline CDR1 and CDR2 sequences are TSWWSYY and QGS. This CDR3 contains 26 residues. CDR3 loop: CALGELDWLGNFLRTGGTRYTDKPIF. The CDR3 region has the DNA TGTGCTCTTGGGGAACTAGATTGGTTGGGGAACTTCCTACGTACTGGGGGGACTCGGTACACCGATAAACCCATCTTT.

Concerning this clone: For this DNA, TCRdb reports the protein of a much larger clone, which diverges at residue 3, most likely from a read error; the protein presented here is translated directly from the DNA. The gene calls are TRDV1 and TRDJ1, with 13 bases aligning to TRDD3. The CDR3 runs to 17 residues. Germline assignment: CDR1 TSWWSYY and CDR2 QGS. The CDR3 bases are TGTGCTCCTGGGGAACGAATACTGGGGGATACGCGCGATAAACTCATCTTT. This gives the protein CAPGERILGDTRDKLIF.

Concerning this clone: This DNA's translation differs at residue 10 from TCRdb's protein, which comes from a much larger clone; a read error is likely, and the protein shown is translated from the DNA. CDR3 sequence (DNA): TGTGCTCTTGGGGAACTAGCCGGGTCCCTCCTAAGAATGGGGGATCTTTCGTACACCGATAAACTCATCTTT. Translation: CALGELAGSLLRMGDLSYTDKLIF. This chain links TRDV1 with TRDJ1; 8 nucleotides match TRDD3. The J gene comes from matching the DNA to germline here; TCRdb lacks it. The CDR3 contains 24 residues. Looked up from germline, CDR1 is TSWWSYY and CDR2 is QGS. V gave up 0 bases and J gave up 0 bases; unmatched junction bases: 27.

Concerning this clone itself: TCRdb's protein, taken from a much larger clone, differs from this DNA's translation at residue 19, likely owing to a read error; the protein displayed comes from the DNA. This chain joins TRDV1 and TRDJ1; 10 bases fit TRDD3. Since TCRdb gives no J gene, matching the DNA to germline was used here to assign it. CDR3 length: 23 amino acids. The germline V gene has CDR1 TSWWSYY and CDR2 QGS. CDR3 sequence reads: CALGEGPTRQTGGSQTKTGKLIF. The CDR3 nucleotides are TGTGCTCTTGGGGAAGGTCCGACTCGACAAACTGGGGGATCTCAAACAAAGACCGGTAAACTCATCTTT.

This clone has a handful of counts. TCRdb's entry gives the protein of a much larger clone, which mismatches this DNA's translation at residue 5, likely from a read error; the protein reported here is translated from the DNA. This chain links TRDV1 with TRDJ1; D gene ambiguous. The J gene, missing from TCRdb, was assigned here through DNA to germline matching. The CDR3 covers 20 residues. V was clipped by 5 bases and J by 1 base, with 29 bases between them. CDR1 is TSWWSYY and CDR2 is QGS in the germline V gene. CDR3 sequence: CALGKRGDSPRRRFTDKLIF. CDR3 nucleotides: TGTGCTCTTGGGAAACGGGGCGATAGCCCTCGCCGACGTTTCACCGATAAACTCATCTTT.

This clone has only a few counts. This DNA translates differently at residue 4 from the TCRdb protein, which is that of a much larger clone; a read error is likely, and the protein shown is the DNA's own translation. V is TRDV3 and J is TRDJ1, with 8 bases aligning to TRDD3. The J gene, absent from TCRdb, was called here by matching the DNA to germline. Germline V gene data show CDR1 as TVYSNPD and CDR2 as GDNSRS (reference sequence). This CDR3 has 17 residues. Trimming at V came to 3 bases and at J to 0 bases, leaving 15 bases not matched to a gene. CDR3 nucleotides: TGTGCCTTGATCTCTATGGGTGGACTGGGGGACACCGATAAACTCATCTTT. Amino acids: CALISMGGLGDTDKLIF.

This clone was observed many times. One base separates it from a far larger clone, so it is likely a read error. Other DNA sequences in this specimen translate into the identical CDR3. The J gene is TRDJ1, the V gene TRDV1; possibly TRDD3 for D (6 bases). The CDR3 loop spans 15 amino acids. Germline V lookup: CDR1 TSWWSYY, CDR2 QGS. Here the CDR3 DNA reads TGTGCCCTTGGGGGGCCGATCCGGGTTACCGATAAACTCATCTTT. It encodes CALGGPIRVTDKLIF.

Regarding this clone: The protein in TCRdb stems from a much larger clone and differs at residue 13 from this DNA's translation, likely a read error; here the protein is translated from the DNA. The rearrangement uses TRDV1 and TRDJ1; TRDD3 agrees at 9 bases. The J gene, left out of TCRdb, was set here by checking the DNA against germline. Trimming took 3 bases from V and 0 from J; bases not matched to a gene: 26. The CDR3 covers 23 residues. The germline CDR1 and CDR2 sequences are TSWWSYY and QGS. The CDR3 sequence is CALGEPAKSRMNRGIPYTDKLIF. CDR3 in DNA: TGTGCTCTTGGGGAGCCGGCTAAGAGCAGAATGAACCGGGGGATACCGTACACCGATAAACTCATCTTT.